The source of this T cell receptor beta chain is a study of T-cell reconstitution after alpha-beta-depleted transplantation in children. The study, taken as a whole, reports: From newly produced T cells came most of the T-cell counts and diversity one year after transplant. Expanded graft clones, several hundred of them, were reportedly the source of alpha-beta T cells about two months after transplant. After transplant, high TCRbeta diversity at day 60 in some patients arose from surviving recipient T cells and thymic progenitors.

Germline V gives CDR1 SGHRS, CDR2 YFSETQ. This CDR3 has 16 amino acids. Trimming removed 2 bases from V and 2 bases from J; junction bases left unmatched: 9. Unique molecular identifiers were built into the TCRbeta library. MiXCR, applied by TCRdb to the PCR reads, yields one record per CDR3 protein. The table includes more than 400,000 distinct CDR3 sequences, 43% detected once. This clonotype was seen ten or more times. The antigen remains undetermined. This chain connects TRBV5-1 to TRBJ2-5; 7 bases map to TRBD2. Material: PBMCs, obtained before TCRalphabeta/CD19-depleted stem cell transplant. The sequence was obtained from a girl aged 2 to 10 with aplastic anemia, due to receive a stem cell transplant. CDR3 region: CASSFGGVGGQETQYF. Here the CDR3 DNA reads TGCGCCAGCAGCTTTGGGGGGGTCGGAGGACAAGAGACCCAGTACTTC. Drawing the rest from reference TRBV5-1 and TRBJ2-5, the complete variable domain is KAGVTQTPRYLIKTRGQQVTLSCSPISGHRSVSWYQQTPGQGLQFLFEYFSETQRNKGNFPGRFSGRQFSNSRSEMNVSTLELGDSALYLCASSFGGVGGQETQYFGPGTRLLVL.